This T cell receptor beta chain appears in the sequencing data of a study of shared clonotypes between healthy human individuals. About the study: Per-donor plates numbered three CD4 naive, three CD4 memory, two CD8 naive and one CD8 memory.

Germline V lookup: CDR1 MNHEY, CDR2 SMNVEV (reference sequence). This CDR3 has 14 amino acids. Trimming cost V 5 bases and J 4 bases, with 15 bases left between them. As defined, naive CD8 cells were CD45RO-negative and positively selected for CCR7, with terminally differentiated effector memory CD45RA+ cells excluded. Study-wide results and limits: Rarefaction exposed incomplete sorted-subset sequencing despite large depth.

A note on this clone: Its antigen is unidentified.

TCRdb's copy holds only in-frame clones and misses some; the assay was immunoSEQ multiplex PCR. In the table there are approximately 600,000 clones, around 96% of which are singletons. Material for sequencing was naive CD8+ T cells sorted from blood. This rearrangement joins TRBV27 to TRBJ2-7; D is undetermined. This TCR came from a woman younger than 45 in good health. CDR3 DNA sequence: TGTGCCAGCAGTCCCCGCGGACCTATTTACGAGCAGTACTTC. Translation: CASSPRGPIYEQYF.